The clone carrying this T cell receptor beta chain was detected a few times. Its antigen is as yet unknown. Each CDR3 protein gets one entry after TCRdb re-called the reads with MiXCR. Found here are about 920,000 distinct CDR3 sequences, around 30% of them singletons; the top ten hold around 15%. Trimming shortened V by 3 bases and J by 8 bases, and 8 bases separated the two germline ends. The CDR3 covers 12 residues. Germline assignment: CDR1 MDHEN and CDR2 SYDVKM. These data originate in a study of T cell repertoires in cytomegalovirus infection. For the study at large: Alongside well-studied HLA-B-restricted CMV epitopes, recently identified HLA-C-restricted CMV epitopes were also used. From public TCR beta signatures came an indication of both CMV infection and matching HLA type.

Study-wide results and limits: Dominating the ex vivo response were TCR beta clonotypes that were CMV-specific and HLA-C-restricted. Individuals carrying CMV plus the relevant HLA were identified by cumulative frequency of public TCR beta families.

The source was cultured CD8+ T cells from PBMCs, collected from culture after CMV antigen stimulation. V is TRBV28 and J is TRBJ2-1; D is undetermined. This TCR derives from a human donor in good health (CMV status not recorded). Some clones in this sample may be carry-over from other donors' samples. The CDR3 DNA reads TGTGCCAGCAGTTTGAGTACTCATGAGCAGTTCTTC. This sequence encodes CASSLSTHEQFF.